Following are 30 T cell receptor beta chains from one sample sequenced in a study of neurological immune-mediated disorders. TCRdb ran MiXCR on the 5' RACE reads and lists one entry per CDR3 protein. Seen here are fewer than 45,000 distinct CDR3 sequences, 2% to 2.5% observed once, and the top ten hold less than 15%. Sequenced sample: PBMCs. All receptors come from a man aged 25-40 years with multiple sclerosis.

This clonotype has at least ten counts. The chain couples TRBV5-1 to TRBJ1-1; the match to TRBD1 covers 12 bases. The CDR3 covers 16 residues. Unmatched junction bases numbered 10, after V lost 9 bases and J lost 1 base. The germline CDR1 and CDR2 sequences are SGHRS and YFSETQ. CDR3 amino acids: CATSMGQGAPNTEAFF. The CDR3 DNA reads as TGCGCCACTTCAATGGGACAGGGGGCCCCGAACACTGAAGCTTTCTTT. Full variable domain (missing parts from reference TRBV5-1 and TRBJ1-1): KAGVTQTPRYLIKTRGQQVTLSCSPISGHRSVSWYQQTPGQGLQFLFEYFSETQRNKGNFPGRFSGRQFSNSRSEMNVSTLELGDSALYLCATSMGQGAPNTEAFFGQGTRLTVV.

This clonotype came up many times. The rearrangement joins TRBV5-1 to TRBJ1-2; perhaps TRBD1 as D (5 bases). The ends were cut back, 0 bases at V and 1 base at J, with 10 bases in the middle. This CDR3 region has 15 residues. Per the germline V gene, CDR1 is SGHRS and CDR2 is YFSETQ. In DNA, the CDR3 is TGCGCCAGCAGCTTGGTGCAGGGAAATAACTATGGCTACACCTTC. Its translation: CASSLVQGNNYGYTF.

Worth noting for this clonotype: It may be a read error: a sequence one base away is much more abundant. This chain connects TRBV5-4 to TRBJ2-1; 11 bases align to TRBD2. The CDR3 runs 15 residues. V was clipped by 4 bases and J by 9 bases; unmatched bases: 9. Per the germline V gene, CDR1 is SGHNT and CDR2 is YYREEE (reference sequence). DNA of the CDR3: TGTGCCAGCAGCCGGGAACTAGCGGGGGCAGGTGAGCAGTTCTTC. It codes for CASSRELAGAGEQFF.

This clonotype showed up many times. This sequence joins TRBV5-8 and TRBJ2-5, with D perhaps TRBD2 (6 bases). The germline V and J ends were trimmed by 5 bases and 2 bases, with 16 bases remaining between them. Per germline, CDR1 SGHTS and CDR2 YDEGEE. The CDR3 totals 15 residues. The CDR3 is CASRAGTPRQETQYF. CDR3 nucleotides: TGTGCCAGCAGGGCCGGGACTCCAAGACAAGAGACCCAGTACTTC. The whole variable domain, filled in from reference TRBV5-8 and TRBJ2-5, reads EAGVTQSPTHLIKTRGQQATLRCSPISGHTSVYWYQQALGLGLQFLLWYDEGEERNRGNFPPRFSGRQFPNYSSELNVNALELEDSALYLCASRAGTPRQETQYFGPGTRLLVL.

Ten or more counts support this clonotype. This chain uses TRBV20-1 with TRBJ2-5; 10 nucleotides match TRBD2. Germline V gene sequence: CDR1 DFQATT, CDR2 SNEGSKA (reference sequence). The CDR3 loop spans 15 amino acids. After removal of 1 base from V and 4 bases from J, the junction contained 6 bases not matched to a gene. DNA for the CDR3: TGCAGTGCTAGAGCACTAGCGGGGATCCGAGAGACCCAGTACTTC. As protein: CSARALAGIRETQYF.

This clonotype was seen a few times. The chain joins TRBV6-5 to TRBJ2-1; 10 bases are a match to TRBD1. The CDR3 spans 15 residues. Trimming took 5 bases from V and 9 from J; bases not matched to a gene: 10. The germline CDR1 and CDR2 sequences are MNHEY and SVGAGI. The CDR3 DNA follows: TGTGCCAGCAGTCGGACCGGGACAGGGGAGTTTGAGCAGTTCTTC. Amino acids: CASSRTGTGEFEQFF.

This clonotype was detected ten times or more. This chain connects TRBV5-1 to TRBJ2-1; either TRBD1 or TRBD2 may supply D (7 bases each). The CDR3 length is 14 residues. CDR1 and CDR2 from the germline V gene are SGHRS and YFSETQ. V was cut by 0 bases and J by 9 bases, with 13 bases left in between. CDR3 in DNA: TGCGCCAGCAGCTTGGGACAGGGAGGGGGTGAGCAGTTCTTC. Translating gives CASSLGQGGGEQFF.

This clonotype was seen repeatedly, ten times or more. V and J are TRBV4-1 and TRBJ2-7; D unclear. Trimming removed 0 bases from V and 3 bases from J, with 9 bases in between. Germline assignment: CDR1 MGHRA and CDR2 YSYEKL. The CDR3 contains 14 residues. CDR3 in amino acids: CASSQDIRVYEQYF. CDR3 DNA: TGCGCCAGCAGCCAAGATATTCGGGTCTACGAGCAGTACTTC.

Many counts were recorded for this clonotype. The V call is TRBV20-1, the J call TRBJ2-7, with D hard to call. The length of the CDR3 is 14 residues. V shed 6 bases and J shed 3 bases, with 18 bases lying between them. In germline, CDR1 is DFQATT, CDR2 SNEGSKA (reference sequence). The CDR3 reads CSAPLSQTRYEQYF. CDR3 DNA: TGCAGTGCGCCTCTGTCCCAGACCCGCTACGAGCAGTACTTC.

This clonotype was observed at least ten times. The chain recombines TRBV5-1 with TRBJ1-1; D is uncertain. V lost 4 bases and J lost 5, with 15 bases in between. The CDR3 length is 14 residues. Germline CDR1 SGHRS, CDR2 YFSETQ. The CDR3 bases are TGCGCCAGCAGCATGGCCTTGGGGAGGACTGAAGCTTTCTTT. This codes for CASSMALGRTEAFF.

Of note for this clonotype: This may come from a read error, since a much larger clone is one base off. The chain recombines TRBV28 with TRBJ1-4; TRBD1 matches 8 bases. V trimming: 8 bases; J trimming: 2 bases; junction bases outside the gene matches: 7. CDR1 MDHEN and CDR2 SYDVKM come from the germline V gene. The CDR3 covers 15 residues. The CDR3 is CASWSHRGTNEKLFF. The CDR3 bases are TGTGCCAGCTGGTCCCACAGGGGGACTAATGAAAAACTGTTTTTT.

This clonotype has a count of ten or more. This chain connects TRBV10-2 to TRBJ1-2, with 7 positions matching TRBD1. The germline gives CDR1 WSHSY, CDR2 SAAADI. The length of the CDR3 is 12 residues. Trimming took 8 bases from V and 5 from J; bases not matched to a gene: 5. CDR3 amino acids: CASLGQQYGYTF. The CDR3 region has the DNA TGCGCCAGCCTGGGACAGCAGTATGGCTACACCTTC.

Ten or more counts support this clonotype. The chain links TRBV5-1 to TRBJ2-7; no clear D. Germline CDR1 SGHRS, CDR2 YFSETQ. The CDR3 consists of 16 residues. The ends were cut back, 4 bases at V and 1 base at J, with 18 bases in the middle. The CDR3 DNA reads TGCGCCAGCAGCCAAAGGCTGGATGGGGATTCCTACGAGCAGTACTTC. Its translation: CASSQRLDGDSYEQYF.

The table lists this clonotype with many counts. The chain combines TRBV5-1 with TRBJ1-2; TRBD1 matches at 11 bases. CDR1 is SGHRS and CDR2 is YFSETQ in the germline V gene. The CDR3 has 14 residues. The ends lost 2 bases at V and 6 bases at J; junction bases unmatched: 3. The CDR3 coding sequence is TGCGCCAGCAGCTTTGGACAGGGGGCGGATGGCTACACCTTC. Translating gives CASSFGQGADGYTF. Supplemented by reference TRBV5-1 and TRBJ1-2, the full variable domain reads KAGVTQTPRYLIKTRGQQVTLSCSPISGHRSVSWYQQTPGQGLQFLFEYFSETQRNKGNFPGRFSGRQFSNSRSEMNVSTLELGDSALYLCASSFGQGADGYTFGSGTRLTVV.

This clonotype occurred many times. The rearrangement joins TRBV4-2 to TRBJ2-1, with no clear D. Trimming removed 0 bases at V and 0 bases at J, with 6 bases between. The CDR3 totals 15 residues. In germline, CDR1 is LGHNA, CDR2 YNFKEQ. The CDR3 sequence: CASSQELGSYNEQFF. CDR3 DNA: TGTGCCAGCAGCCAAGAATTAGGCTCCTACAATGAGCAGTTCTTC.

Ten or more counts support this clonotype. This sequence joins TRBV3-1 and TRBJ2-3, with D possibly being TRBD2 (5 bases). Germline assignment: CDR1 LGHDT and CDR2 YNNKEL (reference sequence). The length of the CDR3 is 14 residues. Trimming took 5 bases from V and 6 from J, leaving 15 bases between them. The CDR3 nucleotides read TGTGCCAGCAGCTTTCGACGGTTAGCGGATACGCAGTATTTT. Residues: CASSFRRLADTQYF.

This clonotype appeared many times. The chain combines TRBV20-1 with TRBJ1-3, with 8 bases matching TRBD1. Germline V gene data show CDR1 as DFQATT and CDR2 as SNEGSKA (reference sequence). Trimming at V came to 3 bases and at J to 4 bases, leaving 8 bases not matched to a gene. The CDR3 length is 15 residues. CDR3 amino acids: CSASPGQGQGNTIYF. The DNA of the CDR3 is TGCAGTGCTAGCCCCGGACAGGGCCAAGGAAACACCATATATTTT.

This clonotype has ten or more counts. The chain employs TRBV20-1 and TRBJ2-7, with D hard to call. The V end was cut by 0 bases, the J end by 2 bases, with 11 bases between. CDR1 and CDR2 from the germline V gene are DFQATT and SNEGSKA (reference sequence). The CDR3 is 14 amino acids. CDR3 nucleotide sequence: TGCAGTGCTAGAGATTTTGAGGTGGCCTACGAGCAGTACTTC. It specifies CSARDFEVAYEQYF.

This clonotype was detected many times. J is TRBJ2-1 and V is TRBV5-1, with D maybe TRBD2 (6 bases). Germline CDR1 reads SGHRS; CDR2 reads YFSETQ. The CDR3 contains 14 residues. V shed 5 bases and J shed 5 bases, with 14 bases lying between them. The CDR3 nucleotides are TGCGCCAGCAGTGGGCTAGCGTGGGACAATGAGCAGTTCTTC. This gives the protein CASSGLAWDNEQFF.

This clonotype was found many times. The chain couples TRBV7-2 to TRBJ2-3; 7 bases line up with TRBD1. Germline V gene sequence: CDR1 SGHTA, CDR2 FQGNSA. The CDR3 is 16 amino acids. The V and J ends lost 2 bases and 2 bases, in that order; junction bases with no gene match: 7. The CDR3 region has the DNA TGTGCCAGCAGCTTATACAGGACAGGACACACAGATACGCAGTATTTT. Amino acids: CASSLYRTGHTDTQYF.

This clonotype showed up many times. This chain links TRBV19 with TRBJ1-2; D perhaps matches TRBD1 (6 bases). Germline CDR1 LNHDA, CDR2 SQIVND (reference sequence). The V and J ends lost 1 base and 0 bases respectively, with 9 bases between them. This CDR3 spans 15 amino acids. The DNA for the CDR3 is TGTGCCAGTAGTATAGGGACAGCGACTAACTATGGCTACACCTTC. It codes for CASSIGTATNYGYTF.

In its sample, this clonotype was seen many times. V and J are TRBV6-5 and TRBJ2-1; D ambiguous. The V gene lost 6 bases and the J gene lost 4 bases, with 16 bases spanning the gap. The germline CDR1 and CDR2 sequences are MNHEY and SVGAGI. The CDR3 runs to 15 residues. The DNA of the CDR3 is TGTGCCAGCAGACATCCGATGCCCGATTACAATGAGCAGTTCTTC. Translated: CASRHPMPDYNEQFF.

This clonotype has a count of ten or more. The chain links TRBV27 to TRBJ2-1; 7 bases agree with TRBD1. Germline assignment: CDR1 MNHEY and CDR2 SMNVEV (reference sequence). The trim removed 5 bases at V and 0 bases at J, leaving 16 bases unmatched. The CDR3 runs 19 residues. In DNA form, the CDR3 reads TGTGCCAGCAGTCCGCCCCCCCGGGACAGCCTTTACTCCTACAATGAGCAGTTCTTC. Amino acid sequence: CASSPPPRDSLYSYNEQFF.

The table lists this clonotype with many counts. The V and J genes are TRBV20-1 and TRBJ2-7; 11 nucleotides match TRBD2. The length of the CDR3 is 13 residues. In germline, CDR1 is DFQATT, CDR2 SNEGSKA (reference sequence). The trim removed 5 bases at V and 2 bases at J, leaving 2 bases unmatched. The chain's CDR3 is CSAHSGRAYEQYF. As DNA, the CDR3 is TGCAGTGCTCATAGCGGGAGGGCCTACGAGCAGTACTTC.

This clonotype was counted many times. This chain links TRBV4-3 with TRBJ2-7; perhaps TRBD2 as D (5 bases). Per germline, CDR1 LGHNA and CDR2 YSLEER. V was shortened by 3 bases and J by 3 bases, with 15 bases between the two germline ends. The CDR3 is made up of 15 amino acids. The CDR3 loop is CASSQTAGGGYEQYF. CDR3 nucleotides: TGCGCCAGCAGCCAGACGGCTGGTGGAGGCTACGAGCAGTACTTC.

This clonotype was counted many times. The chain couples TRBV28 to TRBJ1-1, with D unclear. The V end lost 6 bases, the J end lost 3 bases, and 11 bases lay between the germline ends. The germline V gene has CDR1 MDHEN and CDR2 SYDVKM. The CDR3 sequence is 13 residues long. The CDR3 is CASSKAEYTEAFF. CDR3 sequence (DNA): TGTGCCAGCAGCAAAGCCGAGTACACTGAAGCTTTCTTT.

This clonotype was detected ten times or more. CDR3 DNA sequence: TGTGCCAGCAGTTACTCGCGTACTGAAGCTTTCTTT. The encoded protein is CASSYSRTEAFF. The chain has TRBV6-2 or TRBV6-3 and TRBJ1-1, with no clear D. V lost 0 bases to trimming and J lost 5 bases, with 4 bases between them. Germline V CDR1 and CDR2: MNHEY, SVGEGT. The CDR3 is made up of 12 amino acids.

This clonotype was observed at least ten times. The chain carries TRBV15 and TRBJ1-5, with D uncertain. Germline V lookup: CDR1 LNHNV, CDR2 YYDKDF (reference sequence). CDR3 length: 15 amino acids. V lost 1 base to trimming and J lost 4 bases, with 11 bases between them. CDR3 region: CATSRADLPNQPQHF. Written as DNA, the CDR3 is TGTGCCACCAGCAGAGCCGACTTACCGAATCAGCCCCAGCATTTT.

This clonotype appeared many times. The chain is built from TRBV2 and TRBJ2-1, with D hard to call. Trimming took 4 bases from V and 10 from J, leaving 8 bases between them. Germline V lookup: CDR1 SNHLY, CDR2 FYNNEI. The CDR3 runs to 11 residues. The CDR3 is CASSGDGEQFF. For the CDR3, the DNA is TGTGCCAGCAGTGGAGATGGCGAGCAGTTCTTC.

The V and J genes are TRBV4-3 and TRBJ1-2; no clear D. Germline CDR1 is LGHNA and CDR2 is YSLEER. This CDR3 comprises 14 residues. Trimming left V 0 bases short and J 4 bases short, with 9 bases between. This chain's CDR3 is CASSQEFSGYGYTF. The DNA of the CDR3 is TGCGCCAGCAGCCAAGAGTTTAGTGGCTATGGCTACACCTTC.